These 5 T cell receptor beta chains share one sample of origin, sequenced in a study of early T cells in non-severe SARS-CoV-2 infection. TCRdb independently ran MiXCR on the 5' RACE reads; one entry per CDR3 protein. Of about 60,000 distinct CDR3 sequences in the sample, under 10% are singletons; the top ten hold around 8.6%. The sample comprised whole blood. These receptors originate from an adult who was a healthcare worker with PCR-confirmed SARS-CoV-2 infection or an uninfected control (not recorded which).

This clonotype was detected a few times. This rearrangement joins TRBV2 to TRBJ2-1, with 7 positions matching TRBD2. V lost 8 bases, J lost 2 bases, and 3 bases stayed unmatched. CDR1 and CDR2 (germline): SNHLY, FYNNEI. This CDR3 spans 13 amino acids. CDR3: CASSGTTYNEQFF. The CDR3 DNA reads as TGTGCCAGCTCCGGGACTACCTACAATGAGCAGTTCTTC. The variable domain in full, with the rest retrieved from reference TRBV2 and TRBJ2-1, is EPEVTQTPSHQVTQMGQEVILRCVPISNHLYFYWYRQILGQKVEFLVSFYNNEISEKSEIFDDQFSVERPDGSNFTLKIRSTKLEDSAMYFCASSGTTYNEQFFGPGTRLTVL.

This chain links TRBV25-1 with TRBJ1-1; D is unclear. Germline-derived CDR1 and CDR2 are MGHDK and SYGVNS. This CDR3 region has 13 residues. Trimming took 8 bases from V and 2 from J, leaving 12 bases between them. The CDR3 DNA reads as TGTGCCAGCGGGGAGGACCGAAACACTGAAGCTTTCTTT. It is translated as CASGEDRNTEAFF.

The chain recombines TRBV7-6 with TRBJ1-2; D perhaps matches TRBD1 (5 bases). Germline V CDR1 and CDR2: SGHVS, FNYEAQ. V dropped 5 bases and J dropped 6 bases, with 13 bases sitting between them. CDR3 length: 13 residues. The CDR3 here is CASSMGRMDGYTF. Written as DNA, the CDR3 is TGTGCCAGCAGCATGGGGCGTATGGATGGCTACACCTTC.

This clonotype showed up just a few times. This sequence joins TRBV19 and TRBJ2-5; 7 bases are shared with TRBD2. Trimming cost V 8 bases and J 2 bases; bases outside gene matches: 14. The length of the CDR3 is 16 residues. Germline CDR1 is LNHDA and CDR2 is SQIVND (reference sequence). The CDR3 coding sequence is TGTGCCAGTGTATGGGTAGGCGGGAGCGGGCAAGAGACCCAGTACTTC. Translation gives CASVWVGGSGQETQYF.

In its sample, this clonotype was seen many times. CDR3 nucleotide sequence: TGTGCCAGCAGCTTTACTGACAGGGGTAGAACTGAAGCTTTCTTT. Amino acid sequence: CASSFTDRGRTEAFF. The chain is built from TRBV7-2 and TRBJ1-1; TRBD1 matches 8 bases. Trimming removed 3 bases from V and 5 bases from J; junction bases left unmatched: 8. Germline lookup yields CDR1 SGHTA and CDR2 FQGNSA. The CDR3 contains 15 residues.